Listed here is a single TCR beta chain. Its cognate antigen is unknown. United States facilities provided treatment to all participants with HIV. The data belong to a study of long-term antiretroviral therapy in people with HIV. General observations from the study: Against controls, HIV repertoires showed narrower ranges of CDR3 length.

The V end lost 0 bases, the J end lost 4 bases, and 12 bases lay between the germline ends. The CDR3 extends over 15 amino acids. The germline V gene encodes CDR1 SGHRS and CDR2 YFSETQ. This was the immunoSEQ v3.0 assay at survey level. The data were produced by immunoSEQ multiplex PCR, yet TCRdb's version contains in-frame clones alone and is incomplete. There are over 35,000 clones in the sample; 75% to 85% occur only once, and 5.8% lies in the top ten. V usage is TRBV5-1 and J usage is TRBJ2-3; unclear D gene. This clonotype originated in a man younger than 45 with HIV. Sequencing used unsorted PBMCs, obtained 3.4 years after starting antiretroviral therapy. CDR3 protein: CASSLELLNADTQYF. The DNA for the CDR3 is TGCGCCAGCAGCTTGGAACTCCTGAACGCAGATACGCAGTATTTT.